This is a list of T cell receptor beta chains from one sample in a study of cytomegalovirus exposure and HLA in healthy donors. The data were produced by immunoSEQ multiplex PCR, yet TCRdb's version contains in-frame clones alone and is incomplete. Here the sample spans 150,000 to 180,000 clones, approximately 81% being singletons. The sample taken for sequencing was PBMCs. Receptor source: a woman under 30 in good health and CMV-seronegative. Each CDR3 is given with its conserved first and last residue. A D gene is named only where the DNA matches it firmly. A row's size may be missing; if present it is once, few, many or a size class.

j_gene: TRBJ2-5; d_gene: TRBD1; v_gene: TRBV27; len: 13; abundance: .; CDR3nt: TGTGCCAGCAAAGGCAGGGGGCCAGGGACCCAGTACTTC; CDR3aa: CASKGRGPGTQYF
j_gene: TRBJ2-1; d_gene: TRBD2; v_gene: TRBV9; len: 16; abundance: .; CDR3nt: TGTGCCAGCAGCGTAGGAGGACTAGCGGGAGTGGGTGAGCAGTTCTTC; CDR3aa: CASSVGGLAGVGEQFF
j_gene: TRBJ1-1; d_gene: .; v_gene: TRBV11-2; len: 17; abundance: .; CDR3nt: TGTGCCAGCAAAGCTTTCCCCCTTACGAGGCGAGACACTGAAGCTTTCTTT; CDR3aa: CASKAFPLTRRDTEAFF
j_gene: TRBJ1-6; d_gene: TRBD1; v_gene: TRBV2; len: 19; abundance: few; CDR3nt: TGTGCCAGCAGTGTCCTTGGGACAGGGGGCGCTTCCTATAATTCACCCCTCCACTTT; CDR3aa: CASSVLGTGGASYNSPLHF
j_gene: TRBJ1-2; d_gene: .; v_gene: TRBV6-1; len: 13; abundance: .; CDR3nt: TGTGCCAGCAACCGGGTGGTGGAATATGGCTACACCTTC; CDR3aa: CASNRVVEYGYTF
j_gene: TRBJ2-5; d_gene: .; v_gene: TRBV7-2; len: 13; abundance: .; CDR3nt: TGTGCCAGCAGCACCCGGGGGGCGCAGACCCAGTACTTC; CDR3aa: CASSTRGAQTQYF
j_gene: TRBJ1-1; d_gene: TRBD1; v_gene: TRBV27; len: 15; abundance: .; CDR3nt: TGTGCCAGCAGTTTCGACAGGGGGACGAACACTGAAGCTTTCTTT; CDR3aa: CASSFDRGTNTEAFF
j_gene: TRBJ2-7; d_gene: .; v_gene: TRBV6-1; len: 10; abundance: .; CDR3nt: TGTGCCAGCACAGGGGACGAGCAGTACTTC; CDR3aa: CASTGDEQYF
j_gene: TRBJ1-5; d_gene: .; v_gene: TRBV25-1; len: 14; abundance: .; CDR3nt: TGTGCCAGCAGCCCCAGGCAGGGCAATCAGCCCCAGCATTTT; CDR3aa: CASSPRQGNQPQHF
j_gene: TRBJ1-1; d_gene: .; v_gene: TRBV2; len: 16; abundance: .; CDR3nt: TGTGCCAGCAGTGTCAGCAGGGACTGGCCGGACACTGAAGCTTTCTTT; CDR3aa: CASSVSRDWPDTEAFF
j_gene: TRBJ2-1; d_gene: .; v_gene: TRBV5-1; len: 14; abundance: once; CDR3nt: TGCGCCAGCAGCACGGCGCGACTAGGCGGTGAGCAGTTCTTC; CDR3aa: CASSTARLGGEQFF
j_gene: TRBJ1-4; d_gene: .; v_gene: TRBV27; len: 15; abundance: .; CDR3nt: TGTGCCAGCAGTCCTCAGGGGTTAAGGGGTGAAAAACTGTTTTTT; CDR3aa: CASSPQGLRGEKLFF
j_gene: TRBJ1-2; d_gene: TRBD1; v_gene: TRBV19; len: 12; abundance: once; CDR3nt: TGTGCCAGCCGGGACAGCTTGGGAGGCTACACCTTC; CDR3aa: CASRDSLGGYTF
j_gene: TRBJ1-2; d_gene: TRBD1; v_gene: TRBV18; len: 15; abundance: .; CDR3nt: TGTGCCAGCTCCGCAGTTACAGGGGGCGTCTATGGCTACACCTTC; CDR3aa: CASSAVTGGVYGYTF
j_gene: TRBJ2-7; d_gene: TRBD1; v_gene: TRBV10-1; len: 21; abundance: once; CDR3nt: TGCGCCATCAGTATAGGACAGGGCGACTCCCGGGGGCGGACAGCCGCCTACGAGCAGTACTTC; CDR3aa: CAISIGQGDSRGRTAAYEQYF
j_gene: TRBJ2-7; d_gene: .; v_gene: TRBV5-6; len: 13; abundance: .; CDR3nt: TGTGCCAGCAGCTTGACAGGGATCTACGAGCAGTACTTC; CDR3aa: CASSLTGIYEQYF